This TCR beta chain was observed in a study of T-cell memory formation after mild COVID-19. General observations from the study: Second-wave clones that peaked on day 37 lacked confirmed SARS-CoV-2 specificity. While clones contracting from day 15 to 85 were balanced between CD4 and CD8, later expanders leaned CD4+.

One entry per CDR3 protein results from TCRdb running MiXCR on the 5' RACE reads. The sample includes roughly 550,000 distinct CDR3 sequences, 20% of them seen just once. The V and J ends lost 1 base and 7 bases respectively, with 10 bases between them. The CDR3 covers 13 residues. This clonotype was counted between two and nine times. Its antigen remains unknown. The chain couples TRBV12-3 or TRBV12-4 to TRBJ1-1; TRBD1 might be the D (6 bases). This TCR was recovered from an adult woman who had mild COVID-19 (a few samples of this study predate the infection). Cell type and time point are not known. Sequencing used PBMCs or a T cell subset sorted from them (not recorded which). The CDR3 protein is CASSLGGALEAFF. The CDR3 nucleotides read TGTGCCAGCAGTTTAGGGGGGGCGCTTGAAGCTTTCTTT.